Given below is one T cell receptor beta chain in context. The antigen is unknown. The data belong to a study of CD8 T cells in ankylosing spondylitis. Study results and caveats: Some motif variants had been reported before (in reactive arthritis synovial fluid and blood). Enrichment of disease-linked clones was reportedly significant in matched ankylosing spondylitis synovial fluid. What seemed typical of ankylosing spondylitis blood was a TCR beta motif built from 7 or 8 highly homologous variants. Disease-linked clones were CD8+ and relatively rare in peripheral blood.

CDR3 length: 15 residues. Trimming removed 3 bases from V and 4 bases from J, with 13 bases in between. Libraries of TCR beta came from quantitative 5'-RACE with molecular barcodes. TCRdb ran MiXCR on the 5' RACE reads and lists one entry per CDR3 protein. The profile shows a few hundred thousand distinct CDR3 sequences, 8% of them singletons. Sequenced: blood, either unsorted or a sorted T cell fraction (not recorded which). This receptor was taken from a male donor with ankylosing spondylitis. The V call is TRBV12-3 or TRBV12-4, the J call TRBJ1-5; D is unresolved. The CDR3 nucleotides read TGTGCCAGCAGTTTGGAGGGTTTAAGGAATCAGCCCCAGCATTTT. This codes for CASSLEGLRNQPQHF.